The rows below give T cell receptor beta chains drawn from one sample of a study of T cells in Graves' hyperthyroidism and ophthalmopathy. TCRdb used MiXCR to reprocess the multiplex PCR reads, holding one entry per CDR3 protein. The table lists more than 450,000 distinct CDR3 sequences, 14% of them singletons. What was sequenced was blood. These receptors all come from a woman aged 40-49 years with Graves' hyperthyroidism. The CDR3 runs from the conserved cysteine through the conserved F or W. A D gene is named only where the DNA matches it firmly. Part of the rows lack a size; the others show once, few, many or a class for expanded clones.

size: .; D: .; V: TRBV6-7; J: TRBJ2-7; CDR3: CASSYSPRTPWGEQYF; DNA: TGTGCCAGCAGTTACTCCCCGAGGACCCCTTGGGGCGAGCAGTACTTC
size: many; D: .; V: TRBV12-3/TRBV12-4; J: TRBJ2-2; CDR3: CASREEAVRLTGELFF; DNA: TGTGCCAGCAGGGAAGAAGCAGTTCGGTTGACCGGGGAGCTGTTTTTT
size: many; D: TRBD1; V: TRBV28; J: TRBJ2-1; CDR3: CASSYPRRTGGQSSYNEQFF; DNA: TGTGCCAGCAGTTACCCGAGGAGGACAGGGGGTCAGAGCTCCTACAATGAGCAGTTCTTC
size: few; D: TRBD1; V: TRBV3-1; J: TRBJ2-1; CDR3: CASSWTGQYNEQFF; DNA: TGTGCCAGCAGCTGGACAGGGCAGTACAATGAGCAGTTCTTC
size: many; D: .; V: TRBV28; J: TRBJ1-6; CDR3: CASSLGHPNSPLHF; DNA: TGTGCCAGCAGTCTTGGACACCCTAATTCACCCCTCCACTTT
size: many; D: TRBD2; V: TRBV18; J: TRBJ2-7; CDR3: CASSLIREAEEQYF; DNA: TGTGCCAGCTCACTCATCCGGGAGGCGGAGGAGCAGTACTTC
size: .; D: .; V: TRBV19; J: TRBJ2-1; CDR3: CASSKEPNAARGQFF; DNA: TGTGCCAGTAGCAAGGAGCCGAACGCGGCACGTGGGCAGTTCTTC
size: many; D: TRBD2; V: TRBV7-9; J: TRBJ2-1; CDR3: CASSLARLAGADYNEQFF; DNA: TGTGCCAGCAGCTTAGCGCGACTAGCGGGAGCAGACTACAATGAGCAGTTCTTC
size: many; D: TRBD1; V: TRBV5-1; J: TRBJ2-1; CDR3: CASSSDRVAYNEQFF; DNA: TGCGCCAGCAGCTCGGACAGGGTGGCCTACAATGAGCAGTTCTTC
size: few; D: .; V: TRBV9; J: TRBJ1-1; CDR3: CASSVSREALMNTEAFF; DNA: TGTGCCAGCAGCGTAAGCAGGGAGGCCCTCATGAACACTGAAGCTTTCTTT
size: .; D: .; V: TRBV19; J: TRBJ1-2; CDR3: CASNDGNYGYTF; DNA: TGTGCCAGTAATGACGGAAACTATGGCTACACCTTC
size: many; D: TRBD2; V: TRBV20-1; J: TRBJ2-3; CDR3: CSALRPAGGEDTQYF; DNA: TGCAGTGCTCTACGTCCAGCGGGGGGGGAAGATACGCAGTATTTT
size: many; D: .; V: TRBV30; J: TRBJ1-1; CDR3: CAWSGGIGVNTEAFF; DNA: TGTGCCTGGAGCGGGGGAATTGGGGTGAACACTGAAGCTTTCTTT
size: few; D: .; V: TRBV20-1; J: TRBJ1-5; CDR3: CSARPGGGWRTNSNQPQHF; DNA: TGCAGTGCTAGACCCGGTGGTGGGTGGCGGACTAATAGCAATCAGCCCCAGCATTTT
size: many; D: .; V: TRBV28; J: TRBJ2-1; CDR3: CAITPGAPSYNEQFF; DNA: TGTGCCATCACCCCAGGGGCTCCTTCCTACAATGAGCAGTTCTTC
size: once; D: TRBD1; V: TRBV5-8; J: TRBJ1-3; CDR3: CASSVDRAGNTIYF; DNA: TGTGCCAGCAGCGTGGACAGGGCCGGAAACACCATATATTTT
size: many; D: TRBD1; V: TRBV28; J: TRBJ2-7; CDR3: CASSLLTGYYEQYF; DNA: TGTGCCAGCAGTTTATTGACAGGGTACTACGAGCAGTACTTC
size: many; D: .; V: TRBV3-1; J: TRBJ1-1; CDR3: CASSLTESNTEAFF; DNA: TGTGCCAGCAGCTTAACAGAGTCGAACACTGAAGCTTTCTTT
size: .; D: TRBD2; V: TRBV5-1; J: TRBJ2-1; CDR3: CASSFSSGDHNEQFF; DNA: TGCGCCAGCAGCTTTTCTAGCGGGGATCACAATGAGCAGTTCTTC
size: once; D: TRBD2; V: TRBV11-2; J: TRBJ2-1; CDR3: CASSHRGGLLDNVQFF; DNA: TGTGCCAGCAGCCATCGGGGGGGCTTACTAGACAATGTGCAGTTCTTC
size: many; D: .; V: TRBV7-3; J: TRBJ2-1; CDR3: CASSLTRSANEQSF; DNA: TGTGCCAGCAGCTTAACGAGGTCGGCCAATGAGCAGTCCTTC
size: .; D: TRBD2; V: TRBV11-3; J: TRBJ2-3; CDR3: CASSSTSGTTTDTQYF; DNA: TGTGCCAGCAGCTCAACATCCGGGACTACCACAGATACGCAGTATTTT
size: many; D: .; V: TRBV5-1; J: TRBJ2-3; CDR3: CASSSGSADTQYF; DNA: TGCGCCAGCAGCTCCGGATCGGCAGATACGCAGTATTTT
size: few; D: .; V: TRBV29-1; J: TRBJ2-5; CDR3: CSVSDSGETQYF; DNA: TGCAGCGTAAGTGACAGTGGAGAGACCCAGTACTTC
size: many; D: TRBD1; V: TRBV15; J: TRBJ2-5; CDR3: CATSRGDRDSETQYF; DNA: TGTGCCACCAGCAGAGGGGACAGGGATAGCGAGACCCAGTACTTC
size: .; D: TRBD1; V: TRBV30; J: TRBJ1-1; CDR3: CARTGVTTEAFF; DNA: TGTGCCCGCACAGGGGTTACCACTGAAGCTTTCTTT
size: .; D: .; V: TRBV30; J: TRBJ2-5; CDR3: CAWSVGQGEETQYF; DNA: TGTGCCTGGAGTGTGGGGCAGGGAGAAGAGACCCAGTACTTC
size: many; D: .; V: TRBV12-3/TRBV12-4; J: TRBJ2-7; CDR3: CASSYEGYEQYF; DNA: TGTGCCAGCAGTTATGAGGGCTACGAGCAGTACTTC
size: many; D: TRBD2; V: TRBV24-1; J: TRBJ2-1; CDR3: CATSGAGTSGSGSYNEQFF; DNA: TGTGCCACCAGTGGTGCCGGGACTAGCGGGTCTGGATCCTACAATGAGCAGTTCTTC
size: .; D: .; V: TRBV7-8; J: TRBJ2-7; CDR3: CASSFGTQEQYF; DNA: TGTGCCAGCAGCTTCGGGACTCAAGAGCAGTACTTC
size: many; D: .; V: TRBV6-1; J: TRBJ1-2; CDR3: CASSEAQGPYYGYTF; DNA: TGTGCCAGCAGTGAAGCGCAGGGGCCCTACTATGGCTACACCTTC
size: many; D: .; V: TRBV19; J: TRBJ1-5; CDR3: CASRREGGRWNQPQHF; DNA: TGTGCCAGTAGAAGAGAAGGGGGGCGATGGAATCAGCCCCAGCATTTT
size: .; D: TRBD1; V: TRBV19; J: TRBJ2-2; CDR3: CASSGTGPPTGELFF; DNA: TGTGCCAGTAGCGGGACAGGACCCCCCACCGGGGAGCTGTTTTTT
size: few; D: .; V: TRBV6-1; J: TRBJ2-5; CDR3: CATPVGAQETQYF; DNA: TGTGCCACCCCAGTGGGGGCCCAAGAGACCCAGTACTTC
size: .; D: .; V: TRBV11-2; J: TRBJ2-3; CDR3: CASGLEGRVTDTQYF; DNA: TGTGCCAGCGGCTTAGAGGGCAGGGTCACAGATACGCAGTATTTT
size: .; D: TRBD1; V: TRBV29-1; J: TRBJ2-5; CDR3: CSVGTGGRETQYF; DNA: TGCAGCGTCGGGACAGGGGGCCGGGAGACCCAGTACTTC